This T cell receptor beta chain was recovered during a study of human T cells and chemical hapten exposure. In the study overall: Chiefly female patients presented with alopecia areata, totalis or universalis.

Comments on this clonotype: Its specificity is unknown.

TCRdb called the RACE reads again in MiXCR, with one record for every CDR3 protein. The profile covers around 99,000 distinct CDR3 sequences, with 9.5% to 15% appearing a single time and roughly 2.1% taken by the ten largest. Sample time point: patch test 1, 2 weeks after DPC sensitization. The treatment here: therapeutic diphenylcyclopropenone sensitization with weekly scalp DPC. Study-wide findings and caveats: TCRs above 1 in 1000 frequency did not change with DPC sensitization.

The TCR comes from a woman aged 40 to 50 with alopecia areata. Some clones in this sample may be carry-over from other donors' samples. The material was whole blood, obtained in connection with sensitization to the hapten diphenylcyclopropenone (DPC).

Here the CDR3 reads CSARGSGGTEAFF. DNA for the CDR3: TGCAGTGCTAGAGGGTCCGGGGGCACTGAAGCTTTCTTT. The chain joins TRBV20-1 to TRBJ1-1; tentative D call: TRBD1 (5 bases). This CDR3 contains 13 residues. V dropped 1 base and J dropped 4 bases, with 10 bases sitting between them. Germline CDR1 is DFQATT and CDR2 is SNEGSKA (reference sequence).